Each of the 9 T cell receptor beta chains below was sequenced from the same sample in a study of identical twins. TCRdb processed the 5' RACE reads anew with MiXCR; each CDR3 protein has one entry. The sample yields approximately 590,000 distinct CDR3 sequences, 9.5% to 10% seen once. These records were also assigned to another study, of yellow fever vaccine responses in identical twins.

The sequenced sample was PBMCs. The receptors were gathered from a woman aged 18-29 years in good health.

The rearrangement joins TRBV28 to TRBJ2-7, with 7 bases that match TRBD2. The V gene end was trimmed by 6 bases and the J gene end by 6 bases; junction bases not matched to a gene: 8. This CDR3 contains 13 residues. Germline-derived CDR1 and CDR2 are MDHEN and SYDVKM. The CDR3 DNA reads TGTGCCAGCAGGTCGGGGGGTCCTGGCGAGCAGTACTTC. Its translation is CASRSGGPGEQYF.

Only a few counts were recorded for this clonotype. V gene TRBV5-1 combines with J gene TRBJ2-1, with TRBD2 as a possible D gene (7 bases). The V and J ends lost 6 bases and 7 bases respectively, with 23 bases between them. The germline V gene has CDR1 SGHRS and CDR2 YFSETQ. This CDR3 region has 16 residues. CDR3: CASTSIPGGLRNEQFF. CDR3 sequence (DNA): TGCGCCAGCACTTCCATACCGGGGGGCTTAAGAAATGAGCAGTTCTTC. Complete variable domain (other parts from reference TRBV5-1 and TRBJ2-1): KAGVTQTPRYLIKTRGQQVTLSCSPISGHRSVSWYQQTPGQGLQFLFEYFSETQRNKGNFPGRFSGRQFSNSRSEMNVSTLELGDSALYLCASTSIPGGLRNEQFFGPGTRLTVL.

V and J are TRBV6-2 or TRBV6-3 and TRBJ2-4, with D unclear. CDR1 is MNHEY, CDR2 SVGEGT, per germline. V dropped 2 bases and J dropped 0 bases, with 14 bases sitting between them. The CDR3 covers 17 residues. CDR3 sequence: CASSYVLTELAKNIQYF. CDR3 sequence (DNA): TGTGCCAGCAGTTACGTCTTGACTGAGCTAGCCAAAAACATTCAGTACTTC.

This clonotype was counted between two and nine times. V usage is TRBV6-2 or TRBV6-3 and J usage is TRBJ1-5, with 7 bases identical to TRBD1. Germline CDR1 and CDR2: MNHEY and SVGEGT. CDR3 length: 14 amino acids. V dropped 2 bases and J dropped 6; count of bases not matched to a gene: 4. The CDR3 is CASSYEAGGQPQHF. The CDR3, as DNA: TGTGCCAGCAGTTACGAGGCAGGGGGTCAGCCCCAGCATTTT.

This chain links TRBV20-1 with TRBJ2-3; 11 nucleotides agree with TRBD2. Germline loops: CDR1 DFQATT, CDR2 SNEGSKA (reference sequence). The J segment lost 4 bases and the V segment lost 5 bases, leaving 8 bases of the junction unmatched. The CDR3 contains 15 residues. The CDR3 bases are TGCAGTGCTCCCCGGGGTAGCGGGGGGGCAGATACGCAGTATTTT. Translation: CSAPRGSGGADTQYF.

This clonotype was recorded many times. This sequence joins TRBV6-2 or TRBV6-3 and TRBJ2-2, with unresolved D. Trimming removed 4 bases from V and 8 bases from J, with 5 bases in between. This CDR3 region has 11 residues. Germline CDR1 is MNHEY and CDR2 is SVGEGT. The CDR3 region is CASSSIGELFF. In DNA, the CDR3 is TGTGCCAGCAGTTCAATAGGGGAGCTGTTTTTT.

This clonotype was counted between two and nine times. CDR3 protein: CASRTGSGLLSDTQYF. In DNA, the CDR3 is TGTGCCAGCAGGACGGGGTCGGGGTTACTATCAGATACGCAGTATTTT. The V and J genes are TRBV7-9 and TRBJ2-3; perhaps TRBD2 as D (5 bases). The germline V gene has CDR1 SEHNR and CDR2 FQNEAQ (reference sequence). The CDR3 runs 16 residues. V gave up 6 bases and J gave up 4 bases, with 20 bases separating them.

The chain combines TRBV20-1 with TRBJ2-5; tentatively, D is TRBD2 (6 bases). The CDR3 runs to 14 residues. CDR1 is DFQATT, CDR2 SNEGSKA, per germline (reference sequence). V shed 1 base and J shed 4 bases, with 13 bases lying between them. The CDR3 bases are TGCAGTGCTAGAGCCGGGAGCATGAGAGAGACCCAGTACTTC. It yields the protein CSARAGSMRETQYF.

This clonotype has ten or more counts. The rearrangement uses TRBV9 and TRBJ1-5, with 9 bases aligning to TRBD1. The J segment lost 4 bases and the V segment lost 4 bases, leaving 6 bases of the junction unmatched. Germline V gene lookup returns CDR1 SGDLS and CDR2 YYNGEE. This CDR3 is 15 amino acids long. The CDR3 sequence is CASSWDGQGNQPQHF. CDR3 nucleotide sequence: TGTGCCAGCAGCTGGGATGGACAGGGGAATCAGCCCCAGCATTTT. The entire variable domain, with the rest obtained from reference TRBV9 and TRBJ1-5, is as follows: DSGVTQTPKHLITATGQRVTLRCSPRSGDLSVYWYQQSLDQGLQFLIQYYNGEERAKGNILERFSAQQFPDLHSELNLSSLELGDSALYFCASSWDGQGNQPQHFGDGTRLSIL.